This TCR beta chain derives from a study of T-cell memory formation after mild COVID-19. Study-wide results and caveats: From day 15 to 85, contracting clones were balanced between CD4 and CD8, whereas later expanders leaned toward CD4+. Within pre-infection memory, some responding clones were found, suggesting cross-reactive memory joined. Of the contracting clones, CD4+ ones lay mainly in CM and EM, and CD8+ ones in EMRA.

Regarding this clonotype: Its antigen is as yet unknown.

TCRdb redid the calling of the 5' RACE reads with MiXCR, one entry per CDR3 protein. In the table there are 85,000 to 120,000 distinct CDR3 sequences, around 12% of which are singletons. V was pared by 5 bases and J by 1 base, with 16 bases of the junction left unmatched. Germline CDR1 reads SGHNT; CDR2 reads YENEEA. The CDR3 covers 19 residues. This rearrangement joins TRBV11-3 to TRBJ2-3, with 9 positions matching TRBD2. Sequencing was carried out using PBMCs or a T cell subset sorted from them (not recorded which). This clonotype was sampled from an adult woman who had mild COVID-19 (a few samples of this study predate the infection). Cell type and time point are not known. The chain's CDR3 is CASSPRVPGLALGTDTQYF. The CDR3 region has the DNA TGTGCCAGCAGCCCACGAGTCCCGGGACTAGCTCTTGGCACAGATACGCAGTATTTT.